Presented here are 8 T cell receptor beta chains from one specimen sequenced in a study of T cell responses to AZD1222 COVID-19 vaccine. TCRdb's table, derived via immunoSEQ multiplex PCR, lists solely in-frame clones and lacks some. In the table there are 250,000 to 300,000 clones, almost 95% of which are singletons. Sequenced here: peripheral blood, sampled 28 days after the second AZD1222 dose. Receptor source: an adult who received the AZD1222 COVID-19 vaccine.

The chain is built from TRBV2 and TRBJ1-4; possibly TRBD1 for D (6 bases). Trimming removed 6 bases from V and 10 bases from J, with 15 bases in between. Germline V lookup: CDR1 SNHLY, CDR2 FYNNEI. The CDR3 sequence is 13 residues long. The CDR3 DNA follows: TGTGCCAGCAGACCCACGGGGGCGCGAAAACTGTTTTTT. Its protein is CASRPTGARKLFF.

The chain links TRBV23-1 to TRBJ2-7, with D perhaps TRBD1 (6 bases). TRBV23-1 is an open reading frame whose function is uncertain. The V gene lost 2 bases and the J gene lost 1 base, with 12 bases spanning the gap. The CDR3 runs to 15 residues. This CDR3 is CASSQGGKRSYEQYF. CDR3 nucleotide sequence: TGCGCCAGCAGTCAAGGGGGCAAAAGGTCCTACGAGCAGTACTTC.

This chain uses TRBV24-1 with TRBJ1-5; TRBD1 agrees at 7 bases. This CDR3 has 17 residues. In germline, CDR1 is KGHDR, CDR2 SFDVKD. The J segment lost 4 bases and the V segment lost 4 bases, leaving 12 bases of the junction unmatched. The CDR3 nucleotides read TGTGCCACCAGTGACCTAGACAGGGCCCTAGGAAATCAGCCCCAGCATTTT. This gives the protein CATSDLDRALGNQPQHF.

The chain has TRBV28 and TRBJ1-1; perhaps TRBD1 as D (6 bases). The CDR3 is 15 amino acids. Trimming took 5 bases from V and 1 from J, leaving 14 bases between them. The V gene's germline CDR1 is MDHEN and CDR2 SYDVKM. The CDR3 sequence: CASSPSGTSNTEAFF. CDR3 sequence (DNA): TGTGCCAGCAGTCCCTCCGGGACATCGAACACTGAAGCTTTCTTT. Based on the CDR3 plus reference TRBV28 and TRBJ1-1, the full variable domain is DVKVTQSSRYLVKRTGEKVFLECVQDMDHENMFWYRQDPGLGLRLIYFSYDVKMKEKGDIPEGYSVSREKKERFSLILESASTNQTSMYLCASSPSGTSNTEAFFGQGTRLTVV.

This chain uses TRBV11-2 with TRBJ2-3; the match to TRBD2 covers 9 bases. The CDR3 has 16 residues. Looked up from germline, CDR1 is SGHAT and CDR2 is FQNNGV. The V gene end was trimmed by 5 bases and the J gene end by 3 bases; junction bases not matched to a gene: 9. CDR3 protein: CASSPRAGGRTDTQYF. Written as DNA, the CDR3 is TGTGCCAGCAGCCCCCGGGCGGGAGGGAGAACAGATACGCAGTATTTT.

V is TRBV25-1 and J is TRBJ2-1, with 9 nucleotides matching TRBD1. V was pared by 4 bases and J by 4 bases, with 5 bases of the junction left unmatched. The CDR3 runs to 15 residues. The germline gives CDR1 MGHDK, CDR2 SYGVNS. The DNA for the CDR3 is TGTGCCAGCAGTGCGAGGACAGGGGCGTACAATGAGCAGTTCTTC. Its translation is CASSARTGAYNEQFF.

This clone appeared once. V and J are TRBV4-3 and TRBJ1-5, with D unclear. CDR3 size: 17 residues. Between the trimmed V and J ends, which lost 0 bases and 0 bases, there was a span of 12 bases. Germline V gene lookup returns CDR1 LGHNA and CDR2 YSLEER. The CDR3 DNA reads TGCGCCAGCAGCCAAGACCGGGCAAGAGCTAGCAATCAGCCCCAGCATTTT. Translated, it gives CASSQDRARASNQPQHF.

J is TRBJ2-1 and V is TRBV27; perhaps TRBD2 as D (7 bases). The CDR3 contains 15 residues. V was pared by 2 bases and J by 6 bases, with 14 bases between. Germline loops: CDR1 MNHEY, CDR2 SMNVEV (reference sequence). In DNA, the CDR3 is TGTGCCAGCAGTTTACGGCAGGGGAGGGGCAATGAGCAGTTCTTC. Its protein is CASSLRQGRGNEQFF.